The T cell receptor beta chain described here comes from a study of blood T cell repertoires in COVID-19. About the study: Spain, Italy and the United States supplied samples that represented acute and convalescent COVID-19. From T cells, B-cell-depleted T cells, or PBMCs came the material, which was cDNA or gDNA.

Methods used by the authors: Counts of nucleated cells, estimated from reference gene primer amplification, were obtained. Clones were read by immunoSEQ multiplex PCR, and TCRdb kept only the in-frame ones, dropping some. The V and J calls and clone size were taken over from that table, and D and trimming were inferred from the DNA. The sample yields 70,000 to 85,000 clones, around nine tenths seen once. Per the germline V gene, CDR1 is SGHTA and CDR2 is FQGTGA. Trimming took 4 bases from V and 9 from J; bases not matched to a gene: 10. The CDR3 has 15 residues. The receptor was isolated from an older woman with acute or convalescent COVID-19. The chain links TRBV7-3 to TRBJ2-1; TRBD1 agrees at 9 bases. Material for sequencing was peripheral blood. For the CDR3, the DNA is TGTGCCAGCAGCTCCAACAGGGGGCGTCTTAGTGAGCAGTTCTTC. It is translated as CASSSNRGRLSEQFF. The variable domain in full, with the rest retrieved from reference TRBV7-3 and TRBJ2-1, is GAGVSQTPSNKVTEKGKYVELRCDPISGHTALYWYRQSLGQGPEFLIYFQGTGAADDSGLPNDRFFAVRPEGSVSTLKIQRTERGDSAVYLCASSSNRGRLSEQFFGPGTRLTVL.